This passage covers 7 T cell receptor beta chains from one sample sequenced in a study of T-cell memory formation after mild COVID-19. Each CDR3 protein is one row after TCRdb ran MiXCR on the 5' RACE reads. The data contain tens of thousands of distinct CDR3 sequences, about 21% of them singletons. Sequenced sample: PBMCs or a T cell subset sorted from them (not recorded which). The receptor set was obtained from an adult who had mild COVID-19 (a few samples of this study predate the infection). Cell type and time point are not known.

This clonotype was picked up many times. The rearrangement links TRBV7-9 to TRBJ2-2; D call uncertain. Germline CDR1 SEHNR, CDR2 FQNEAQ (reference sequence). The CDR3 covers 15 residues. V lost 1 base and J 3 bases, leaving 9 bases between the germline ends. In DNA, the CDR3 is TGTGCCAGCAGCTTAGTAGGTTACTACACCGGGGAGCTGTTTTTT. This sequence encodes CASSLVGYYTGELFF.

Here the CDR3 DNA reads TGTGCCAGCAGACCCGGTAGCGGGAACTACAATGAGCAGTTCTTC. Protein: CASRPGSGNYNEQFF. The gene calls are TRBV6-2 or TRBV6-3 and TRBJ2-1; 8 bases agree with TRBD2. Looked up from germline, CDR1 is MNHEY and CDR2 is SVGEGT. The ends lost 6 bases at V and 3 bases at J; junction bases unmatched: 7. CDR3 length equals 15 residues.

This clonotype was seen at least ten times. CDR3 nucleotide sequence: TGTGCCAGCTCACCAAGCGGCACATACGGCTATGGCTACACCTTC. Amino acids: CASSPSGTYGYGYTF. The chain is built from TRBV18 and TRBJ1-2; no clear D. V lost 2 bases and J 4 bases, leaving 14 bases between the germline ends. The V gene's germline CDR1 is KGHSH and CDR2 LQKENI. This CDR3 is 15 amino acids long.

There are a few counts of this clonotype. In DNA, the CDR3 is TGTGCCATCAGTGAGGGGTTAGGGATCTCCTACAATGAGCAGTTCTTC. Translated: CAISEGLGISYNEQFF. This sequence joins TRBV10-3 and TRBJ2-1; D not certain. Germline values: CDR1 ENHRY, CDR2 SYGVKD. The V end was cut by 2 bases, the J end by 0 bases, with 11 bases between. The CDR3 length is 16 residues.

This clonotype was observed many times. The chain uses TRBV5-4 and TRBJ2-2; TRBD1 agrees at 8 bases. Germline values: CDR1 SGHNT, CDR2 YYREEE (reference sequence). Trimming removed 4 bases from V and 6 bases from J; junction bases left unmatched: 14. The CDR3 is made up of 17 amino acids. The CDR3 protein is CASSPKPGQGGAGELFF. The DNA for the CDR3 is TGTGCCAGCAGCCCAAAACCTGGACAGGGTGGGGCCGGGGAGCTGTTTTTT.

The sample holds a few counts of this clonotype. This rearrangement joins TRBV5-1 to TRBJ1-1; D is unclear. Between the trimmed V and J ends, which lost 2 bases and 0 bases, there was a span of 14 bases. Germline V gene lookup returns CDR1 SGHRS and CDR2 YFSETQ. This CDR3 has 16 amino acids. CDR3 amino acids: CASSLGGRGVNTEAFF. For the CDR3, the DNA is TGCGCCAGCAGCTTAGGCGGGCGGGGTGTGAACACTGAAGCTTTCTTT.

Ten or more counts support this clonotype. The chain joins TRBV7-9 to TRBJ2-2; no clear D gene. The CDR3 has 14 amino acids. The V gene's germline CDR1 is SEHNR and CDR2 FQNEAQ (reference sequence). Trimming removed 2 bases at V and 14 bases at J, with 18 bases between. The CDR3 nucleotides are TGTGCCAGCAGCTTAACTGAGGCCATATCCGACCTGTTTTTT. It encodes CASSLTEAISDLFF.